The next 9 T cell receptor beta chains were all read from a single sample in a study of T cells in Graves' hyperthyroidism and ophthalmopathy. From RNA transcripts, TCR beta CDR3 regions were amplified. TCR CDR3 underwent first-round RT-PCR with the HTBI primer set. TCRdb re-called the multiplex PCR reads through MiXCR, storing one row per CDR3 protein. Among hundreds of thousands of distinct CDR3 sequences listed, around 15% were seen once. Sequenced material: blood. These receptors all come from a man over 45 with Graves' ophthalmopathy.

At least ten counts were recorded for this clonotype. CDR3 protein: CSARSLAGGETQYF. CDR3 nucleotide sequence: TGCAGTGCTAGATCCCTAGCGGGTGGGGAGACCCAGTACTTC. The chain couples TRBV20-1 to TRBJ2-5; 8 bases align to TRBD2. Germline assignment: CDR1 DFQATT and CDR2 SNEGSKA (reference sequence). The junction had 7 bases not matched to a gene; V was cut back by 2 bases and J by 5 bases. The CDR3 covers 14 residues.

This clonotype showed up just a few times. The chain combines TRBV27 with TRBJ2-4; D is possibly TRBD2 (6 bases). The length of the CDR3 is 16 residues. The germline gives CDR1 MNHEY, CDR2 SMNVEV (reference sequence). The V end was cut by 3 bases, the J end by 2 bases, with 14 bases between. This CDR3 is CASSLISGGTKNIQYF. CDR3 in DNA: TGTGCCAGCAGTTTGATCTCGGGCGGGACCAAAAACATTCAGTACTTC.

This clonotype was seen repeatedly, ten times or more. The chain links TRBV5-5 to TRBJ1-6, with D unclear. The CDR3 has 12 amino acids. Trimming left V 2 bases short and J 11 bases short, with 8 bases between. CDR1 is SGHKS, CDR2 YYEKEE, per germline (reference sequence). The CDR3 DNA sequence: TGTGCCAGCAGCTTCCGATCCCCACCCCTCCACTTT. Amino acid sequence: CASSFRSPPLHF.

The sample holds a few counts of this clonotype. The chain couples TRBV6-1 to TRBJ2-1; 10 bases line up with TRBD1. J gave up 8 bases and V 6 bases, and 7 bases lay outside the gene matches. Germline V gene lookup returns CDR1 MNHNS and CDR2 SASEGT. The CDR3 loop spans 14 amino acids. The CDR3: CASRETGGFDEQFF. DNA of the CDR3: TGTGCCAGCAGAGAGACAGGGGGCTTCGATGAGCAGTTCTTC.

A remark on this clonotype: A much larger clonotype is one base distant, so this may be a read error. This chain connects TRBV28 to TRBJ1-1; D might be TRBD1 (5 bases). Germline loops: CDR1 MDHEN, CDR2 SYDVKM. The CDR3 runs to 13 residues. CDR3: CAGSPGGSTEAFF. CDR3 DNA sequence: TGTGCCGGCAGTCCCGGGGGGAGCACTGAAGCTTTCTTT.

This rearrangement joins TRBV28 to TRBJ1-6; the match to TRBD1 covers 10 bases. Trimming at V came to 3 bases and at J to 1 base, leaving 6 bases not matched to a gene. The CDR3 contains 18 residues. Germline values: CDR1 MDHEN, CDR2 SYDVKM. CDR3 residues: CASSFKTGGASYNSPLHF. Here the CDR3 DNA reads TGTGCCAGCAGTTTCAAGACAGGGGGCGCTTCCTATAATTCACCCCTCCACTTT.

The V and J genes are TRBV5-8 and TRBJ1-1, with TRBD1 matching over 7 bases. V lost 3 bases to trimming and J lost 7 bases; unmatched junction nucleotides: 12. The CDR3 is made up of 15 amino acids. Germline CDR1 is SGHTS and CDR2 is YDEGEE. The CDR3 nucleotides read TGTGCCAGCAGCTGGGGAGGGAGACAGGGAGTTGAAGCTTTCTTT. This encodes CASSWGGRQGVEAFF.

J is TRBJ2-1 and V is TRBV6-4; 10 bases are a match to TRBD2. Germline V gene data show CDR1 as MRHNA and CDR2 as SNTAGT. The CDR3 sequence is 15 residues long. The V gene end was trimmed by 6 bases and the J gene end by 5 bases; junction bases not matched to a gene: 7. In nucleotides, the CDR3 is TGTGCCAGCAGCACACTAGCGGGACACAACAATGAGCAGTTCTTC. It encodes CASSTLAGHNNEQFF.

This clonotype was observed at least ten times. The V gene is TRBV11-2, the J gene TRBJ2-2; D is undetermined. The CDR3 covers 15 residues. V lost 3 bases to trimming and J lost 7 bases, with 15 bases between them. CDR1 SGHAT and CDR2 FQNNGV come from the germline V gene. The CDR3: CASSLVALFDGELFF. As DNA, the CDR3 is TGTGCCAGCAGCTTGGTAGCCCTGTTTGACGGGGAGCTGTTTTTT.